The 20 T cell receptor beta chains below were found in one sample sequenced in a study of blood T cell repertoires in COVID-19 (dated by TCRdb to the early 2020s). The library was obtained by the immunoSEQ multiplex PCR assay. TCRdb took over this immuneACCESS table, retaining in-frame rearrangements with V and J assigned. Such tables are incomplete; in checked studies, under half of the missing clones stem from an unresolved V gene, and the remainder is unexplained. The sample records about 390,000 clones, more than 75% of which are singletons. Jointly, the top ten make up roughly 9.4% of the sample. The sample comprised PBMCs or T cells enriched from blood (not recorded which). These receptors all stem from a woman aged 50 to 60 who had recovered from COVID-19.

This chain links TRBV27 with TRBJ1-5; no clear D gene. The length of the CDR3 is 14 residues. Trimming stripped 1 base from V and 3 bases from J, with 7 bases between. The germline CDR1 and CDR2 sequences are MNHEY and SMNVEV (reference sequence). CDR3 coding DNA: TGTGCCAGCAGTTTATTGGGCCCCAATCAGCCCCAGCATTTT. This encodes CASSLLGPNQPQHF.

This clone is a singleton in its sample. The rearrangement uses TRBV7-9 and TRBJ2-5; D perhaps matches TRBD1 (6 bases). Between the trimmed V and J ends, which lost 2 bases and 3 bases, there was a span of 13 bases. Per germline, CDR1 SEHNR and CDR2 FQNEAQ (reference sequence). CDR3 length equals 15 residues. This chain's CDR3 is CASSLLQGDKETQYF. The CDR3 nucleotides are TGTGCCAGCAGCTTACTACAGGGAGACAAAGAGACCCAGTACTTC. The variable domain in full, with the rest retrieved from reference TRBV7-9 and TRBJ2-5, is DTGVSQNPRHKITKRGQNVTFRCDPISEHNRLYWYRQTLGQGPEFLTYFQNEAQLEKSRLLSDRFSAERPKGSFSTLEIQRTEQGDSAMYLCASSLLQGDKETQYFGPGTRLLVL.

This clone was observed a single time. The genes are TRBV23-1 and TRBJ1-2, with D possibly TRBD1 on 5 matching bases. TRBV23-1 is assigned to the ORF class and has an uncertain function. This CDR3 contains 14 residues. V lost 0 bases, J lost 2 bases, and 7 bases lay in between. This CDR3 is CASSQSGGNYGYTF. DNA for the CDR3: TGCGCCAGCAGTCAATCGGGGGGGAACTATGGCTACACCTTC.

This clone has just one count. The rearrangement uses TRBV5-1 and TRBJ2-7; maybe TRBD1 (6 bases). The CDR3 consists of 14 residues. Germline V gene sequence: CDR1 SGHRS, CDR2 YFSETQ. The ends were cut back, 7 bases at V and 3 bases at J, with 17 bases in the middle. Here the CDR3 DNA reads TGCGCCAGCCAGCCCGGGACAAGTAACTACGAGCAGTACTTC. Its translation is CASQPGTSNYEQYF.

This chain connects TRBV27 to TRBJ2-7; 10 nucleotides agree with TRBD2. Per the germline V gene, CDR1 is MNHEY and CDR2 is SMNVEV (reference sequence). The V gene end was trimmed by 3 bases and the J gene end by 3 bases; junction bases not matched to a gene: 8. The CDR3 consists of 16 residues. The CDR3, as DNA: TGTGCCAGCAGTTTCCGTCTAGCGGGGGCTAACTACGAGCAGTACTTC. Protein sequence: CASSFRLAGANYEQYF.

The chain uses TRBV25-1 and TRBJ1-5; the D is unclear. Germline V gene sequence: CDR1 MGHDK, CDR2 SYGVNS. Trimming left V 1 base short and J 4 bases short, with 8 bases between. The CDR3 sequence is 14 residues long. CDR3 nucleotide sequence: TGTGCCAGCAGTGAATCCGGGGAGAATCAGCCCCAGCATTTT. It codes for CASSESGENQPQHF.

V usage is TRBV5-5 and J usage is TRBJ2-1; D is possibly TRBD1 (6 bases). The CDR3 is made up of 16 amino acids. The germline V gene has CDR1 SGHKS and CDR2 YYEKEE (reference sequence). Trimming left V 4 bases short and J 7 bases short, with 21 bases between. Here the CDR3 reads CASSKIQGTQGNEQFF. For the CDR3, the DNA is TGTGCCAGCAGCAAAATCCAGGGTACTCAGGGGAATGAGCAGTTCTTC.

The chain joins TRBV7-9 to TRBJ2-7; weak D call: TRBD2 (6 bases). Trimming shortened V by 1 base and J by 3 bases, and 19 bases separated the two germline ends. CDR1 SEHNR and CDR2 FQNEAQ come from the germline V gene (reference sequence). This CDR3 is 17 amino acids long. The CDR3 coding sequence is TGTGCCAGCAGCTTAGTACCCCTACTGAACGGGGGCTACGAGCAGTACTTC. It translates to CASSLVPLLNGGYEQYF.

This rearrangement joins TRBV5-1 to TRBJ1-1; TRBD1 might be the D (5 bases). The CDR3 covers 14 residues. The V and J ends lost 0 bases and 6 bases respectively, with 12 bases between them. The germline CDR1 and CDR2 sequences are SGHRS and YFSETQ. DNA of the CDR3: TGCGCCAGCAGCTTGGGGGGCGTCTTGCCTGAAGCTTTCTTT. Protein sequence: CASSLGGVLPEAFF. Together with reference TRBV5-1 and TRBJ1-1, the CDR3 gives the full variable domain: KAGVTQTPRYLIKTRGQQVTLSCSPISGHRSVSWYQQTPGQGLQFLFEYFSETQRNKGNFPGRFSGRQFSNSRSEMNVSTLELGDSALYLCASSLGGVLPEAFFGQGTRLTVV.

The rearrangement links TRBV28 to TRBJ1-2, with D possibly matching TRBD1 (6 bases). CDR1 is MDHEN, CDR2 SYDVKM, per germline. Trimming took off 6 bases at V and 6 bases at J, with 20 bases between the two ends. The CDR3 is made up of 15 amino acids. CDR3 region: CASSPAGGAIDGYTF. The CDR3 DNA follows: TGTGCCAGCAGCCCCGCGGGGGGGGCGATTGATGGCTACACCTTC.

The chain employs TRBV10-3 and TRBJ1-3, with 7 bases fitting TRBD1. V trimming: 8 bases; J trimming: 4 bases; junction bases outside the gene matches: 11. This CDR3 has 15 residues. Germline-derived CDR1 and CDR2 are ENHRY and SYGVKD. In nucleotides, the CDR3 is TGTGCCATCGGACAGGCGCGAGCCCCAGGAAACACCATATATTTT. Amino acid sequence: CAIGQARAPGNTIYF.

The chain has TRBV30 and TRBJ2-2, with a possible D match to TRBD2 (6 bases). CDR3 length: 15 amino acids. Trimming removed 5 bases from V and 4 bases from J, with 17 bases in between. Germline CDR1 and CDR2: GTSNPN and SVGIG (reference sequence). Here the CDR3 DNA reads TGTGCCTGGGCACCACCTGGGGGGTTCACCGGGGAGCTGTTTTTT. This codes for CAWAPPGGFTGELFF.

CDR3: CASSLALQDTGELFF. CDR3 sequence (DNA): TGCGCCAGCAGCTTGGCACTTCAGGACACCGGGGAGCTGTTTTTT. This chain connects TRBV5-1 to TRBJ2-2; unclear D gene. V dropped 0 bases and J dropped 3 bases, with 9 bases sitting between them. Germline V CDR1 and CDR2: SGHRS, YFSETQ. The CDR3 contains 15 residues.

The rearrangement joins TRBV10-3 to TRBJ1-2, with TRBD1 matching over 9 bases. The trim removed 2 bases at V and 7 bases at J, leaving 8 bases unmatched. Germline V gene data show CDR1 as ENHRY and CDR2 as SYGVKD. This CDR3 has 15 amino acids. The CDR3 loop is CAISEVGTGIGGYTF. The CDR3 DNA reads TGTGCCATCAGTGAGGTCGGGACAGGGATAGGTGGCTACACCTTC.

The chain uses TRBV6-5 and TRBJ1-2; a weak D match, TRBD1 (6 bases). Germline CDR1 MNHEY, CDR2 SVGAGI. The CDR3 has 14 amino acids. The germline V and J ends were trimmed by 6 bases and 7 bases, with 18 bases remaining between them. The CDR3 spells CASSPQGPSGGYTF. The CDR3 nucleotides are TGTGCCAGCAGCCCCCAGGGGCCCTCGGGTGGCTACACCTTC.

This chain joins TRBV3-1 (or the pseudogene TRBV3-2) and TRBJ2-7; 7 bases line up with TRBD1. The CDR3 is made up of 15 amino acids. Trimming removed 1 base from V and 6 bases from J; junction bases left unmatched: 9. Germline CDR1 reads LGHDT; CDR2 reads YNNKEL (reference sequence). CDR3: CASSQGTGAGPEQYF. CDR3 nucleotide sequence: TGTGCCAGCAGCCAAGGTACAGGGGCGGGTCCCGAGCAGTACTTC.

CDR3 sequence reads: CATGGAGYNEQFF. DNA of the CDR3: TGTGCCACCGGGGGGGCAGGCTACAATGAGCAGTTCTTC. This chain connects TRBV10-3 to TRBJ2-1; 8 bases map to TRBD2. Germline V gives CDR1 ENHRY, CDR2 SYGVKD. The V and J ends lost 10 bases and 3 bases, in that order; junction bases with no gene match: 5. This CDR3 has 13 amino acids.

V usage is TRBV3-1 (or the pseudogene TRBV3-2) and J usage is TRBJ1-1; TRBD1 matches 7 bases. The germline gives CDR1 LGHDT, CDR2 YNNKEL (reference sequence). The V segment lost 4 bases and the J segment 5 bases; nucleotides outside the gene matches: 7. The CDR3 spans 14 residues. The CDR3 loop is CASSRGGAGTEAFF. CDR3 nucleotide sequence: TGTGCCAGCAGCCGAGGGGGCGCCGGGACTGAAGCTTTCTTT.

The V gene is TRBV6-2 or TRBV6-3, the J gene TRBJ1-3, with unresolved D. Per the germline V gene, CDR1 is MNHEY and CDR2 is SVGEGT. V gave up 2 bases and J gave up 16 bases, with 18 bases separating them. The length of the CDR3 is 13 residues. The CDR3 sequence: CASSYAGSRVSYF. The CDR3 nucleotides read TGTGCCAGCAGTTACGCCGGGTCTCGGGTCAGCTATTTT.

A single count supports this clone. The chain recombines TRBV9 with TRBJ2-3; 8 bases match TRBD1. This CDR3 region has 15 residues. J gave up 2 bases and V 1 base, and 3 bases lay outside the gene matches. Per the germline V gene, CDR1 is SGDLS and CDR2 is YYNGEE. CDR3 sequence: CASSVLTGDTDTQYF. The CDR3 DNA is TGTGCCAGCAGCGTACTGACAGGGGACACAGATACGCAGTATTTT.